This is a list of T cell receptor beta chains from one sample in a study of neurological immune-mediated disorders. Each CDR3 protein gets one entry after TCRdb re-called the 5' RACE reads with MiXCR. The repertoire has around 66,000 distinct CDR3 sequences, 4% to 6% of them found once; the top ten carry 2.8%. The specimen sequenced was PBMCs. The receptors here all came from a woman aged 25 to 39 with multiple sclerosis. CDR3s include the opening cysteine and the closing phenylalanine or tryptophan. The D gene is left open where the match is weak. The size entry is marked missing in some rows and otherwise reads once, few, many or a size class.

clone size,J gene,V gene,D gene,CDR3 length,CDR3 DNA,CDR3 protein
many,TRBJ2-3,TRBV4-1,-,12,TGCGCCAGCAGCCATTGGGCGGATACGCAGTATTTT,CASSHWADTQYF
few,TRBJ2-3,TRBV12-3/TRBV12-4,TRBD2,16,TGTGCCAGCAGTTTGCTTGCGGGGGGTTGGACAGATACGCAGTATTTT,CASSLLAGGWTDTQYF
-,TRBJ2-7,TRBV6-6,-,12,TGTGCCAGCACCCTACTCAGCGGTTTATGGTACTTC,CASTLLSGLWYF
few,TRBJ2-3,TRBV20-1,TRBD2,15,TGCAGTGCCGCGAGGACTAGCGGGGTGGTAGATACGCAGTATTTT,CSAARTSGVVDTQYF
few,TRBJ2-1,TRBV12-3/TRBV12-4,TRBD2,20,TGTGCCAGCAGTTTATATAGACTAGCGGGGGTTAGGAAATCCTACAATGAGCAGTTCTTC,CASSLYRLAGVRKSYNEQFF
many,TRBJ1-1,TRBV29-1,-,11,TGCAGCGGTGCCTTCGGAACTGAAGCTTTCTTT,CSGAFGTEAFF
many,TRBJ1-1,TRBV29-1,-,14,TGCAGCGTTGAAAAGGGAGACATGAACACTGAAGCTTTCTTT,CSVEKGDMNTEAFF
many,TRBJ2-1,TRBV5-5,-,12,TGTGCCAGCAGCTTTGGGGAGAGCGAGCAGTTCTTC,CASSFGESEQFF
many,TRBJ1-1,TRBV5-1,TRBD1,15,TGCGCCAGCAGCGTGGGACAGGGGGCTAGCACTGAAGCTTTCTTT,CASSVGQGASTEAFF
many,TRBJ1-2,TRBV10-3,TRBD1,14,TGTGCCATCAGTGAGGCGGGACAGCCTTCCATAAGTACCTTC,CAISEAGQPSISTF
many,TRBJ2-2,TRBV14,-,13,TGTGCCAGCAGAAACAGGCCGGGCGGGGAGCTGTTTTTT,CASRNRPGGELFF
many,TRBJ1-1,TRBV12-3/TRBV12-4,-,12,TGTGCCAGCAGCCACACATACACTGAAGCTTTCTTT,CASSHTYTEAFF
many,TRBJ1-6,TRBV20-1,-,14,TGCAGTGCTAGAGATCAAGGGGGAATCTCACCCCTCCACTTT,CSARDQGGISPLHF
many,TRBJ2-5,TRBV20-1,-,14,TGCAGTGCTAAAAGAGCGGCTGAGAGTGGGACCCAGTACTTC,CSAKRAAESGTQYF
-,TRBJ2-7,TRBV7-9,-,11,TGTGCCAGCAGAACCCGCTACGAGCAGTACTTC,CASRTRYEQYF
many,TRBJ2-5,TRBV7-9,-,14,TGTGCCAGCAGCTCCAGGGTGGCACAAGAGACCCAGTACTTC,CASSSRVAQETQYF
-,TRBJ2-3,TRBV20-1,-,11,TGCAGTGCCTCCCGCACAGATACGCAGTATTTT,CSASRTDTQYF
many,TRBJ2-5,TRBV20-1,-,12,TGCAGTGGAGCGGGTCTACAAGAGACCCAGTACTTC,CSGAGLQETQYF
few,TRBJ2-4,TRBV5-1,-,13,TGCGCCAGCAGGGAGGAGGCCAAAAACATTCAGTACTTC,CASREEAKNIQYF
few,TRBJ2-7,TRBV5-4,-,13,TGTGCCAGCAGGATATCAGGGGCCTACGAGCAGTACTTC,CASRISGAYEQYF
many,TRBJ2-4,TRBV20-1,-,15,TGCAGTGCTAGGGGGTTTGGGAGAGCCAAAAACATTCAGTACTTC,CSARGFGRAKNIQYF
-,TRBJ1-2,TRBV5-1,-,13,TGCGCCAGCAGCCTAGGAGACAGCAGCGGCTACACCTTC,CASSLGDSSGYTF
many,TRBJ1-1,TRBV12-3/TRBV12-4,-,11,TGTGCCAGCAGCGCTACTTTTGAAGCTTTCTTT,CASSATFEAFF
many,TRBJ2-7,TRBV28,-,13,TGTGCCAGCACTAAGCCCGGACTCTACGAGCAGTACTTC,CASTKPGLYEQYF
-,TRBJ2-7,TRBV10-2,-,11,TGCGCCAGCAGTGAGGCAGCCGAGCAGTACTTC,CASSEAAEQYF
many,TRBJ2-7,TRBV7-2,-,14,TGTGCCAGCAGCAAAGACAGGAACTCCTACGAGCAGTACTTC,CASSKDRNSYEQYF
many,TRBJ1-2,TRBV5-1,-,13,TGCGCCAGCAGCTTTTTAGCCACCTATGGCTACACCTTC,CASSFLATYGYTF
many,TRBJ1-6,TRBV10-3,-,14,TGTGCCATCAGCGCTAGGGGAGACGGCTCACCCCTCCACTTT,CAISARGDGSPLHF
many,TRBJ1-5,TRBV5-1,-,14,TGCGCCAGCAGCTTGGGGGGGAGTCCTCAGCCCCAGCATTTT,CASSLGGSPQPQHF
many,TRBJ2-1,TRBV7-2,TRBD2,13,TGTGCCAGCAGCCCACGGACTAGCAATGAGCAGTTCTTC,CASSPRTSNEQFF
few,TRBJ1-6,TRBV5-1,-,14,TGCGCCAGCAGCCCCCTTGGAGAGCGTTCACCCCTCAACTTT,CASSPLGERSPLNF
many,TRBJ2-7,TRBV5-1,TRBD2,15,TGCGCCAGCAGCTTGGAACTAGCGGGGGTTGAGGAGCAGTACTTC,CASSLELAGVEEQYF
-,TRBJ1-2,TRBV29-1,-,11,TGCAGCGTCGACACGGACTATGGCTACACCTTC,CSVDTDYGYTF